This T cell receptor (beta chain) was sequenced during a study of identical twins. Regarding the study as a whole: Zero-insertion analyses were open to partial confounding by invariant MAIT and iNKT cells. Some out-of-frame alpha sequences were shared by twins, and these showed excess low generation probability. Monozygotic twin pairs showed more out-of-frame TCR alpha sharing than models estimated.

Trimming shortened V by 1 base and J by 5 bases, and 11 bases separated the two germline ends. Germline-derived CDR1 and CDR2 are SGHRS and YFSETQ. The CDR3 length is 14 residues. About this clonotype itself: What it binds is not known.

TCRdb itself ran the 5' RACE reads through MiXCR, one entry per CDR3 protein. The sample holds 450,000 or so distinct CDR3 sequences, about 14% seen once. The same data also went into a second study, on yellow fever vaccine responses in identical twins.

Sequenced: CD4+ T cells sorted from blood. J is TRBJ2-3 and V is TRBV5-1; D unclear. The receptor was isolated from a woman in her late teens or twenties in good health. CDR3 bases: TGCGCCAGCAGCTTGTCCAACCTAGGAGATACGCAGTATTTT. It translates to CASSLSNLGDTQYF.